These 10 T cell receptor beta chains were sequenced from one sample in a study of tumor-infiltrating lymphocytes in primary liver carcinoma. From unsorted bulk tissue weighing roughly 17-31 mg, DNA and RNA were co-extracted. The investigators made TCR beta cDNA from around 530 ng total RNA, using a constant-region primer. Employing slightly modified ARM-PCR, three nested multiplex PCR rounds were run, and these gave rise to the TCR beta libraries. The two initial PCR rounds, ten to eleven cycles each, used TRBV1-TRBV30 forward and C-beta reverse primers. TCRdb reprocessed the multiplex PCR reads via MiXCR and lists one record per CDR3 protein. The sample comprises about 190,000 distinct CDR3 sequences, around four fifths of which are singletons, and over 15% rests with the top ten. The sequenced material came from tumor tissue from primary liver carcinoma. Source of these receptors: a man aged 40-49 years with primary liver carcinoma and hepatitis B virus infection.

This clonotype was counted between two and nine times. The rearrangement uses TRBV5-1 and TRBJ2-1; maybe TRBD2 (5 bases). CDR3 length: 16 residues. Germline V gene data show CDR1 as SGHRS and CDR2 as YFSETQ. Trimming removed 3 bases from V and 6 bases from J, with 19 bases in between. The DNA of the CDR3 is TGCGCCAGCAGCTCGACTTTAGCTGGAGGCGGCAATGAGCAGTTCTTC. Encoded protein: CASSSTLAGGGNEQFF.

A note on this clonotype: The germline gene is not matched at one end of the junction; a read error may be the cause. The genes are TRBV6-5 and TRBJ2-7; D is perhaps TRBD2 (5 bases). The CDR3 totals 15 residues. The germline V gene has CDR1 MNHEY and CDR2 SVGAGI. CDR3 sequence reads: CASTRRRPPSYDQYF. The CDR3, as DNA: TGTGCCAGCACCCGCCGGAGGCCGCCGTCCTACGATCAGTATTTC.

About this clonotype: One end of the junction varies from germline; a read error may be responsible. This sequence joins TRBV4-2 and TRBJ2-1; D assignment may be TRBD1 or TRBD2 (5 bases each). Germline lookup yields CDR1 LGHNA and CDR2 YNFKEQ. The CDR3 loop spans 15 amino acids. CDR3 residues: CASSPGLGDHNEQLF. The CDR3 DNA is TGTGCCAGCAGTCCTGGGCTAGGGGACCACAATGAGCAGTTATTC.

A note on this clonotype: One junction end does not reproduce the germline sequence, and a read error may be involved. This chain's CDR3 is CASSQVERWNEQLF. DNA for the CDR3: TGCGCCAGCAGCCAAGTTGAGAGATGGAATGAGCAGTTATTT. This rearrangement joins TRBV4-1 to TRBJ2-1; unclear D gene. CDR3 length equals 14 residues. In germline, CDR1 is MGHRA, CDR2 YSYEKL.

As to this clonotype: The germline gene is not matched at one end of the junction; a read error may be the cause. The chain joins TRBV12-3 or TRBV12-4 to TRBJ1-5; possibly TRBD1 for D (5 bases). The CDR3 contains 13 residues. The CDR3 nucleotides read TGCGCCAGCAGTTCAGGGATGGAACAGCCCCAGCATTTT. It specifies CASSSGMEQPQHF.

Of note for this clonotype: The junction differs from germline at one of its ends, possibly a read error. The gene calls are TRBV6-1 and TRBJ2-1, with D unclear. The CDR3 covers 14 residues. Germline CDR1 is MNHNS and CDR2 is SASEGT. The chain's CDR3 is CASSFKLTYKEQFF. DNA for the CDR3: TGTGCCAGCAGTTTCAAACTGACGTACAAAGAGCAGTTCTTC.

Note on this clonotype: Because the CDR3 is missing its conserved closing phenylalanine or tryptophan, this is likely a read error. V usage is TRBV5-1 and J usage is TRBJ2-5, with 9 bases that match TRBD2. Per the germline V gene, CDR1 is SGHRS and CDR2 is YFSETQ. The length of the CDR3 is 14 residues. CDR3 region: CASRSGRLQESQYL. The DNA for the CDR3 is TGCGCCAGCAGGAGCGGGAGGCTTCAAGAGAGCCAGTACCTC.

About this clonotype itself: No conserved phenylalanine or tryptophan is present at the end of the CDR3, so a read error is the likely explanation. The genes are TRBV29-1 and TRBJ1-4; TRBD1 might be the D (6 bases). Germline CDR1 SQVTM, CDR2 ANQGSEA. V was clipped by 4 bases and J by 7 bases, with 13 bases between them. CDR3 length equals 13 residues. The CDR3 protein is CSVGRGRGEKLFL. The CDR3 coding sequence is TGCAGCGTTGGCCGGGGGCGGGGTGAAAAACTGTTTTTA.

Regarding this clonotype: A junction end diverges from the germline sequence, so it may reflect a read error. The chain is built from TRBV11-2 and TRBJ2-3; D not certain. The V gene's germline CDR1 is SGHAT and CDR2 FQNNGV. The CDR3 runs to 14 residues. CDR3 loop: CVSSLNRQGNTQCF. Written as DNA, the CDR3 is TGTGTCAGCAGCTTAAACCGACAAGGGAATACGCAGTGTTTT. The variable domain in full, with the rest retrieved from reference TRBV11-2 and TRBJ2-3, is EAGVAQSPRYKIIEKRQSVAFWCNPISGHATLYWYQQILGQGPKLLIQFQNNGVVDDSQLPKDRFSAERLKGVDSTLKIQPAKLEDSAVYLCVSSLNRQGNTQCFGPGTRLTVL.

This clonotype was found once. This clone may be a read error of a much larger clone one base away. The V and J genes are TRBV7-9 and TRBJ1-1; no clear D gene. The CDR3 spans 13 residues. From germline, CDR1 is SEHNR and CDR2 FQNEAQ (reference sequence). V dropped 4 bases and J dropped 0 bases, with 6 bases sitting between them. The CDR3 region has the DNA TGTGCCAGCAGCTCAACCTTGAACACTGAAGCTTTCTTT. This encodes CASSSTLNTEAFF.